This T cell receptor beta chain was recorded in a study of shared clonotypes between healthy human individuals (dated by TCRdb to 2020 to 2022). As for the study more broadly: Three men and a couple of women, aged 18 to 49 years, made up the cohort. For each donor, three plates each were used for CD4 naive and CD4 memory, two plates were used for CD8 naive, and one plate was used for CD8 memory. To estimate repertoire size and how much clonotypes are shared between individuals, the study performed deep sequencing of blood TCR repertoires from roughly five healthy adults. Different laboratories and diverse techniques were used to prepare libraries and sequence TCR repertoires, to increase sequencing depth and limit assay-specific biases. Each donor's leukapheresis produced roughly between roughly 0.9 and 8.9 billion PBMCs. Results and caveats for the whole study, not just this receptor: The small number of donors limited the genetic and exposure-history diversity represented. Sampling was restricted to blood, and TCR repertoires in tissue are likely to differ from TCR repertoires in blood. Compared with non-shared clonotypes, the clonotypes found in all four sorted-subset donors had higher generation probabilities. Pairwise subsampling led to the expectation that sequencing depth would affect the degree of clonotype sharing among donors. Larger estimated clonotype richness was generally found for naive subsets than for memory subsets. Even with the large sequencing depth, rarefaction of the sorted-subset datasets indicated that sequencing was incomplete. When a handful of donors were compared, the shared fraction of clonotypes was about 5.2% for naive CD4, about 4% for naive CD8, more than 2% for memory CD4, and 0.35% to 0.5% for memory CD8.

V has 11 bases trimmed and J has 4 bases trimmed; junction bases matching no gene number 3. There are 13 amino acids in the CDR3, from cysteine to phenylalanine inclusive. Only CDR3 DNA is held: 39 bases, read in frame from base 1. Based on the germline V gene, the CDR1 and CDR2 sequences are MDHEN and SYDVKM. Concerning this clone: The clone's antigen remains unknown. No qualities accompany the bases; no much larger clone lies one base away.

The donors were healthy, HIV-negative adults who had no recently reported acute infections or vaccinations. Only Caucasian adults living in Nashville, Tennessee, USA were represented among the donors. CD4+ T cells were enriched through magnetic negative selection, after which naive cells were positively selected on CD45RA and the remaining negative fraction served as the memory subset. After blood collection by leukapheresis, PBMCs were isolated using Ficoll-Histopaque density gradient centrifugation and then cryopreserved in the vapor phase of liquid nitrogen. Purity and quantity of every magnetically sorted T cell population were checked by analytical flow cytometry. Genomic DNA was isolated from each sorted fraction and quantified by UV absorbance on a Nanodrop 2000c. TCR CDR3 regions were amplified from genomic DNA by multiplex PCR using the deep immunoSEQ assay. Extracted genomic DNA from each cell subset was spread evenly across all wells of several immunoSEQ 96-well plates, with each plate serving as a replicate. For sorted subsets, each replicate PCR was loaded with about 0.2 ug genomic DNA, equivalent to 30,000 to 35,000 T cell genomes. Purified libraries were quantified with a Qubit 3.0 fluorometer, sized on a Bioanalyzer 2100, and re-quantified with the KAPA Library Quantification kit. Every immunoSEQ 96-well plate was sequenced on a separate single-read 150-cycle Illumina NextSeq 550 flow cell. Turning to the authors' computational methods: Because only junctional sequences without quality scores were contained in the immunoSEQ output, filtering matching that applied to full-length reads could not be performed. Sequences were annotated with PyIR, a Python wrapper for IgBLAST v1.9, using IMGT germline references to assign V/J genes and CDR3. Reads were filtered out if the reads had weak V/J assignments (E-value above 1e-6), no CDR3, stop codons, out-of-frame junctions, or ambiguous translated residues. V3J clonotypes were defined by identical inferred V gene, J gene, and CDR3 amino acid sequence. Percentage overlap between repertoires was computed as shared unique clonotypes divided by the size of the smaller repertoire. RTK rarefaction, the Chao1 estimator, and Recon v2.1 estimates of unobserved clonotypes were used to assess repertoire richness. Generation probabilities for all TCRbeta clonotypes obtained by the gDNA method from a few donors were computed using OLGA. TCRdb took this table from immuneACCESS and kept in-frame rearrangements with V and J called. Such tables lack part of the clones; where checked against another copy, unresolved V genes explain under half of the gap, and the rest is unexplained. D and trimming were read from the DNA, whereas the V and J calls and clone size are those reported in that table. This sample is represented by 2,500,000 or so clones; approximately 93% of them were singletons. The leading ten clones occupy 0.35% to 0.45% of the sample.

This receptor was identified in a man aged 18 to 29 in good health. Some clones in this sample may be carry-over from other donors' samples. Sequencing used naive CD4+ T cells from PBMCs. The sample's cell subset or site label is to be understood as: CD45RA+ positively selected. The rearranged segments are TRBV28 and TRBJ2-7, with 15 junctional bases fitting TRBD2. The CDR3 is CAAGTSGRYEQYF. The bases are TGTGCCGCCGGGACTAGCGGGAGGTACGAGCAGTACTTC.